This entry concerns a single T cell receptor (beta chain). These data belong to a study of technical replicates of blood from a handful of donors. CDR3 length: 14 residues. The trim removed 4 bases at V and 10 bases at J, leaving 8 bases unmatched. From germline, CDR1 is SGHTA and CDR2 FQGNSA. The data were produced by immunoSEQ multiplex PCR, yet TCRdb's version contains in-frame clones alone and is incomplete. This sample has over 55,000 clones, with 85% to 90% found just once. The sample consisted of PBMCs. This receptor was identified in a human donor in good health. Some clones in this sample may be carry-over from other donors' samples. This chain joins TRBV7-2 and TRBJ2-1, with 9 bases that match TRBD2. The CDR3 sequence is CASSSQAGGGEQFF. In DNA form, the CDR3 reads TGTGCCAGCAGCTCACAAGCGGGGGGTGGAGAGCAGTTCTTC.